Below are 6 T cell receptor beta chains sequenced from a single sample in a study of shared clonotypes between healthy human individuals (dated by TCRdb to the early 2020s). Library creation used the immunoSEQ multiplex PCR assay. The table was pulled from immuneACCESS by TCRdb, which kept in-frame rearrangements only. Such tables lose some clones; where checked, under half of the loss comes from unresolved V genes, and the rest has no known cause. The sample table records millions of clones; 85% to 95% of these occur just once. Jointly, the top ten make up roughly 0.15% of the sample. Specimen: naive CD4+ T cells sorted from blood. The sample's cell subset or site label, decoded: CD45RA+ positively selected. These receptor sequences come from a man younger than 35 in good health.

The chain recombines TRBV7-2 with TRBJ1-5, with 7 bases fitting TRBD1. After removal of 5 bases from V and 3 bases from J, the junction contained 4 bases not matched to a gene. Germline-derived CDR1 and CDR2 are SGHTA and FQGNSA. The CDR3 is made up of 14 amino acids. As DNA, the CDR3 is TGTGCCAGCAGCGAACAGGGGTACAATCAGCCCCAGCATTTT. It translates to CASSEQGYNQPQHF.

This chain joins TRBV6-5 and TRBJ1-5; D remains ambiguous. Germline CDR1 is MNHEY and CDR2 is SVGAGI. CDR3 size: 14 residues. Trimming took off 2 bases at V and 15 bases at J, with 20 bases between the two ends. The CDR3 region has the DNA TGTGCCAGCAGTTACAGTGAGGGAAAGGGAATCATGCATTTT. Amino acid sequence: CASSYSEGKGIMHF.

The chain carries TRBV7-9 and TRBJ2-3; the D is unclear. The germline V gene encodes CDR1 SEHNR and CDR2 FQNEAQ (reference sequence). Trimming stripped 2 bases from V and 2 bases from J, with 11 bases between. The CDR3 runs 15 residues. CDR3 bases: TGTGCCAGCAGCTTATTGCTGCAGGTCACAGATACGCAGTATTTT. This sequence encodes CASSLLLQVTDTQYF.

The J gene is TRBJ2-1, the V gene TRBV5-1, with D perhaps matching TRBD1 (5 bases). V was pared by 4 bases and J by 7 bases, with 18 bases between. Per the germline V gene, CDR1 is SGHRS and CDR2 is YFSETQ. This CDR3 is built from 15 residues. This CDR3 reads CASSPAPTRGNEQFF. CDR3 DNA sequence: TGCGCCAGCAGCCCGGCACCAACAAGGGGAAATGAGCAGTTCTTC.

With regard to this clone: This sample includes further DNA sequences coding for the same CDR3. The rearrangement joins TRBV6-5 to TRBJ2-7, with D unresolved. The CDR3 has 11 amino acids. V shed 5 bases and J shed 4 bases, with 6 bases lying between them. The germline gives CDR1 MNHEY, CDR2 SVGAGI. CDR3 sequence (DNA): TGTGCCAGCAGTACGTATTACGAGCAGTACTTC. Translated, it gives CASSTYYEQYF.

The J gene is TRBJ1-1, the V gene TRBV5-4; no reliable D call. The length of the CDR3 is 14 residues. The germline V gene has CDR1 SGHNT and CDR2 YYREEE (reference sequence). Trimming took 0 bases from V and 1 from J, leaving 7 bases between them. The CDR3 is CASSLARENTEAFF. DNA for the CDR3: TGTGCCAGCAGCTTGGCTAGGGAGAACACTGAAGCTTTCTTT.